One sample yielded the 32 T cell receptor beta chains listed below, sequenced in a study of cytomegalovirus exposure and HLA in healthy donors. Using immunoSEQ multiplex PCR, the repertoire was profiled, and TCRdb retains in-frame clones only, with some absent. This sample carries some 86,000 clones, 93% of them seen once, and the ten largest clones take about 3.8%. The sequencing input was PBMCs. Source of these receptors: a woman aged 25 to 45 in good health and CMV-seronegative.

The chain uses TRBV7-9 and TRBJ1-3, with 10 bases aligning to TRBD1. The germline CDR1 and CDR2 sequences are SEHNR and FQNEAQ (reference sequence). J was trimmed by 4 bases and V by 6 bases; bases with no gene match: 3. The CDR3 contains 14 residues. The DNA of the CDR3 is TGTGCCAGCAGACCGACAGGGGGCGGAAACACCATATATTTT. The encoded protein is CASRPTGGGNTIYF. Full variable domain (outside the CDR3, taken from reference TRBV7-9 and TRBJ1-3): DTGVSQNPRHKITKRGQNVTFRCDPISEHNRLYWYRQTLGQGPEFLTYFQNEAQLEKSRLLSDRFSAERPKGSFSTLEIQRTEQGDSAMYLCASRPTGGGNTIYFGEGSWLTVV.

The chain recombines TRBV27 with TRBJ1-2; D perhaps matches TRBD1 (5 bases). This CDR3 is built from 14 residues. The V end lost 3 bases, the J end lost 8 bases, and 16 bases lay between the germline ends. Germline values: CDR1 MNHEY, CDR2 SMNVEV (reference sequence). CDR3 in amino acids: CASSLEGHSAGYTF. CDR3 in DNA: TGTGCCAGCAGTTTGGAGGGGCACTCCGCGGGCTACACCTTC.

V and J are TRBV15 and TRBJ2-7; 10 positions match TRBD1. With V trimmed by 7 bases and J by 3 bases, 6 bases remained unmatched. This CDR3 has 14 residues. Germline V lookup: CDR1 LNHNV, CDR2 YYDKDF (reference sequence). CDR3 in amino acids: CATTHRDRGYEQYF. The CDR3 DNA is TGTGCCACCACCCACCGGGACAGGGGCTACGAGCAGTACTTC.

The CDR3 DNA follows: TGTGCCAGCAGCCCCGACGGGACAGGGGCCTACGAGCAGTACTTC. This gives the protein CASSPDGTGAYEQYF. J is TRBJ2-7 and V is TRBV13, with TRBD1 matching 10 bases. CDR3 size: 15 residues. V lost 5 bases and J lost 2; bases outside the gene matches: 6. In germline, CDR1 is PRHDT, CDR2 FYEKMQ (reference sequence).

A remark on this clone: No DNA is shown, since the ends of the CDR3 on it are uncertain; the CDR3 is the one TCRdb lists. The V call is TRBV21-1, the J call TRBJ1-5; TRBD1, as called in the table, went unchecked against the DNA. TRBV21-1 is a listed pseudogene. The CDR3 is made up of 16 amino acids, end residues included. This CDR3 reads CASSKVVGRGNQPQHF.

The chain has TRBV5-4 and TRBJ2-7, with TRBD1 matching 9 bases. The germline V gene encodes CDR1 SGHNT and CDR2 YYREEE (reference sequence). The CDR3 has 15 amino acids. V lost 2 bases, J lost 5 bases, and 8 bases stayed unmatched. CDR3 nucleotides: TGTGCCAGCAGCTTTTTAGGGACAGGGCATAACGAGCAGTACTTC. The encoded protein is CASSFLGTGHNEQYF.

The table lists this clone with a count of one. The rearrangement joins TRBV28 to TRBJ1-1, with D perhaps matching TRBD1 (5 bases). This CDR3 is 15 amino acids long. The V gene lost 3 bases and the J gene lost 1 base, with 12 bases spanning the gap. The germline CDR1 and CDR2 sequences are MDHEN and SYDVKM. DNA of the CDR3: TGTGCCAGCAGTTTTTTCGCAGGGCCGAACACTGAAGCTTTCTTT. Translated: CASSFFAGPNTEAFF. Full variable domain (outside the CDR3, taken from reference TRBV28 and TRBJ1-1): DVKVTQSSRYLVKRTGEKVFLECVQDMDHENMFWYRQDPGLGLRLIYFSYDVKMKEKGDIPEGYSVSREKKERFSLILESASTNQTSMYLCASSFFAGPNTEAFFGQGTRLTVV.

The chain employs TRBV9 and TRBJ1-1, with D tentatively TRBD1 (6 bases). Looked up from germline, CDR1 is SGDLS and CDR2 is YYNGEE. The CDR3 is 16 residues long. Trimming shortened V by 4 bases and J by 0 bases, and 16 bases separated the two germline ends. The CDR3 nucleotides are TGTGCCAGCAGCCCGGTGGGGGCAGGGGTGAACACTGAAGCTTTCTTT. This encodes CASSPVGAGVNTEAFF.

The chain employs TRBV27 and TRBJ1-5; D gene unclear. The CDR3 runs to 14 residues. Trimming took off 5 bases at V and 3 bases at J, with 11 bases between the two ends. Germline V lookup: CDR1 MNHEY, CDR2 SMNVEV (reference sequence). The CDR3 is CASSLGSINQPQHF. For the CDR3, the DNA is TGTGCCAGCAGTCTCGGGAGTATCAATCAGCCCCAGCATTTT.

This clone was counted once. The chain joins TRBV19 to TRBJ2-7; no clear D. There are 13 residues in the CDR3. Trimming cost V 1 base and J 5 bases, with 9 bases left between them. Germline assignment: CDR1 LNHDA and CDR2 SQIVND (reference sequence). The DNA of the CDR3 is TGTGCCAGTAGTATAGTTGGCAGGCACGAGCAGTACTTC. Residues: CASSIVGRHEQYF.

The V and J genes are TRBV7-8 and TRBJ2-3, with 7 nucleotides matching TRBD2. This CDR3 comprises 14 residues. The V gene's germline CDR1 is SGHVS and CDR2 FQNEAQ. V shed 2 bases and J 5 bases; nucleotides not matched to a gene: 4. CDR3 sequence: CASSLQRGRDTQYF. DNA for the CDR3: TGTGCCAGCAGCTTACAGCGGGGCCGAGATACGCAGTATTTT.

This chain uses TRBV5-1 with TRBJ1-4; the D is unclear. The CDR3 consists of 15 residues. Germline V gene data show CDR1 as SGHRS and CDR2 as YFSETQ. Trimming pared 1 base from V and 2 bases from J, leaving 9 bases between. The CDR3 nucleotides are TGCGCCAGCAGCTTGAATGCGGAGACTAATGAAAAACTGTTTTTT. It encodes CASSLNAETNEKLFF.

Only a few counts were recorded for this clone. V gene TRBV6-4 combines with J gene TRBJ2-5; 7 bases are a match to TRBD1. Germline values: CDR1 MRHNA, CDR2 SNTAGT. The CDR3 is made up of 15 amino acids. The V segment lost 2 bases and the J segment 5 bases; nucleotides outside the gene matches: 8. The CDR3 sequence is CASSDTAGGLETQYF. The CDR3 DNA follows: TGTGCCAGCAGTGACACCGCAGGGGGATTGGAGACCCAGTACTTC.

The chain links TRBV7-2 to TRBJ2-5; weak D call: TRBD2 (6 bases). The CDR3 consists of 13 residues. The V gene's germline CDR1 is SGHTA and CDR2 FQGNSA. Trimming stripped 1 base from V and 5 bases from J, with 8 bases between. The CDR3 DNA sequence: TGTGCCAGCAGCTTAGGAGGGAGGGAGACCCAGTACTTC. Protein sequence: CASSLGGRETQYF.

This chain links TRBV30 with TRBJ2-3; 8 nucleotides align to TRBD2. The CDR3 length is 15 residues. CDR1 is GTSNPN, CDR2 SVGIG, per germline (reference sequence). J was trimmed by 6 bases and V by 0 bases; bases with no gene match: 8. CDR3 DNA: TGTGCCTGGAGTGTAGCCAGCGGGAGTGGGGATACGCAGTATTTT. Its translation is CAWSVASGSGDTQYF.

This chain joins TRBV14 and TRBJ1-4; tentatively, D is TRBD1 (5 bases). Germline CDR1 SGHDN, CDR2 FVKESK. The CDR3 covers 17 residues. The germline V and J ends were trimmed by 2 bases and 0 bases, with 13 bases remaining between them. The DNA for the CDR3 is TGTGCCAGCAGCCAAAATCAGGGACTCACAACTAATGAAAAACTGTTTTTT. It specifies CASSQNQGLTTNEKLFF.

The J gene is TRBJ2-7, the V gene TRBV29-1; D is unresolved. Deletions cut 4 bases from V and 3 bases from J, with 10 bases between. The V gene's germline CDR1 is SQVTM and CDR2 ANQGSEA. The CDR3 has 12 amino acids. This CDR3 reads CSVGNSYYEQYF. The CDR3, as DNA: TGCAGCGTTGGAAACAGTTACTACGAGCAGTACTTC.

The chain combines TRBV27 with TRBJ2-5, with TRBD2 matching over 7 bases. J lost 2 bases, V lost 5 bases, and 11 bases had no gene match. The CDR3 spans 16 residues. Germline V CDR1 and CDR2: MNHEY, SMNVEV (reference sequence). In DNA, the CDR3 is TGTGCCAGCAGTCCAAATGGGAGGGGCGGGCAAGAGACCCAGTACTTC. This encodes CASSPNGRGGQETQYF.

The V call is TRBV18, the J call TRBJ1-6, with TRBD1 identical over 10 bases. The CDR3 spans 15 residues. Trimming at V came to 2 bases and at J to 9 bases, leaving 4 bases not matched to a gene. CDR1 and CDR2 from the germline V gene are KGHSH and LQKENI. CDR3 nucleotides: TGTGCCAGCTCACCAGACAGGGGGCCCGGTTCACCCCTCCACTTT. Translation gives CASSPDRGPGSPLHF. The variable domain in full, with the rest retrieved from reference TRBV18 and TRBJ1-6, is NAGVMQNPRHLVRRRGQEARLRCSPMKGHSHVYWYRQLPEEGLKFMVYLQKENIIDESGMPKERFSAEFPKEGPSILRIQQVVRGDSAAYFCASSPDRGPGSPLHFGNGTRLTVT.

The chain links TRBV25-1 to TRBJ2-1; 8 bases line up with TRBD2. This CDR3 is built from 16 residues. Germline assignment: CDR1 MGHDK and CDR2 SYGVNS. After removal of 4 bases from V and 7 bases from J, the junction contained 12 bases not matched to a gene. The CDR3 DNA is TGTGCCAGCAGTGGGTCGGTAGCGGGGCCACATAATGAGCAGTTCTTC. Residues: CASSGSVAGPHNEQFF.

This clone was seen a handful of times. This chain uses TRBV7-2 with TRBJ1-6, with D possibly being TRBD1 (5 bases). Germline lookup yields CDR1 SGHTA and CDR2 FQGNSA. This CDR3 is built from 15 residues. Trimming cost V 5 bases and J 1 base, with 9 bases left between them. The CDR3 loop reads CASSAQGSYNSPLHF. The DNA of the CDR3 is TGTGCCAGCAGCGCTCAGGGATCCTATAATTCACCCCTCCACTTT.

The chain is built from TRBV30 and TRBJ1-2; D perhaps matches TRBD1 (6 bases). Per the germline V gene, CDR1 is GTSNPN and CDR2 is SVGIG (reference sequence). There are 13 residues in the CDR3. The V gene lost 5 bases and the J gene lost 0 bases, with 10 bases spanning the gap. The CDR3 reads CAWGRQANYGYTF. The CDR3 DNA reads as TGTGCCTGGGGGAGACAGGCTAACTATGGCTACACCTTC.

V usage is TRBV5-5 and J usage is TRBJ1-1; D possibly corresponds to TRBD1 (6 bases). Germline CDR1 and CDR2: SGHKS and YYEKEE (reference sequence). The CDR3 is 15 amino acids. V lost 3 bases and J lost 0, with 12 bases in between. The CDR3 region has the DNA TGTGCCAGCAGCTCTACAGGGCCCATGAACACTGAAGCTTTCTTT. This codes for CASSSTGPMNTEAFF.

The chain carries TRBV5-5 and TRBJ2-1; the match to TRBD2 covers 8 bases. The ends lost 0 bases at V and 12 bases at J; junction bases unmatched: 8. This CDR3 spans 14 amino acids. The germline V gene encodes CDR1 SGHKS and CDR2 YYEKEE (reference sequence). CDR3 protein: CASSLGVIAGGQFF. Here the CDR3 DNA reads TGTGCCAGCAGCTTGGGGGTGATTGCGGGAGGGCAGTTCTTC. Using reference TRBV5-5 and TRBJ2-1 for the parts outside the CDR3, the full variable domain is DAGVTQSPTHLIKTRGQQVTLRCSPISGHKSVSWYQQVLGQGPQFIFQYYEKEERGRGNFPDRFSARQFPNYSSELNVNALLLGDSALYLCASSLGVIAGGQFFGPGTRLTVL.

The CDR3 loop is CAIMTGRRETQYF. In DNA, the CDR3 is TGTGCCATCATGACAGGGCGGCGGGAGACCCAGTACTTC. The gene calls are TRBV10-3 and TRBJ2-5, with 7 bases matching TRBD1. V shed 7 bases and J 5 bases; nucleotides not matched to a gene: 7. Per germline, CDR1 ENHRY and CDR2 SYGVKD. The CDR3 covers 13 residues.

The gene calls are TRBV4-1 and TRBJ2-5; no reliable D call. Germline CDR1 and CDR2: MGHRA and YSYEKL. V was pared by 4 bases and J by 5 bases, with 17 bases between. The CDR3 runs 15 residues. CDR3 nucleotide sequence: TGCGCCAGCAGCCCGAATAATCTAGAGGCGGAGACCCAGTACTTC. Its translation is CASSPNNLEAETQYF.

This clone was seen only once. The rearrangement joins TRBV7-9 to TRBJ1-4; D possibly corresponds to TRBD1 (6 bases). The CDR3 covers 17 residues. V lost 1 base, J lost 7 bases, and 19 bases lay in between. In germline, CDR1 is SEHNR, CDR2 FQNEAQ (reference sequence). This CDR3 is CASSLGAGGRNTEKLFF. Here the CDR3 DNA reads TGTGCCAGCAGCTTAGGGGCCGGGGGGCGGAACACTGAAAAACTGTTTTTT.

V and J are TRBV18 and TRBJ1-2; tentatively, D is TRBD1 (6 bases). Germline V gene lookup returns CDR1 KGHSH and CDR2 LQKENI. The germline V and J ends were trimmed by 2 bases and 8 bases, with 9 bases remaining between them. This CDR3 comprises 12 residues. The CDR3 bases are TGTGCCAGCTCACCATCAGGGGTCGGCTACACCTTC. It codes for CASSPSGVGYTF.

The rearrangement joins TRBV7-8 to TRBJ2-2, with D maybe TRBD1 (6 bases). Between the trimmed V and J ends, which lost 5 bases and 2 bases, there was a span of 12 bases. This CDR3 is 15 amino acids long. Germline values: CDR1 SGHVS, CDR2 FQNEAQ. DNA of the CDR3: TGTGCCAGCAGCCTTGGACAGCTAAACACCGGGGAGCTGTTTTTT. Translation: CASSLGQLNTGELFF.

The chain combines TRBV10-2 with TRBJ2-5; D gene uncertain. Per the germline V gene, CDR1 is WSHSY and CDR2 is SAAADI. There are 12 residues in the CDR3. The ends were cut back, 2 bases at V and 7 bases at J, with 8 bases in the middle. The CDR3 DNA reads TGCGCCAGCAGTGAGGTGCCCGGGACCCAGTACTTC. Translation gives CASSEVPGTQYF.

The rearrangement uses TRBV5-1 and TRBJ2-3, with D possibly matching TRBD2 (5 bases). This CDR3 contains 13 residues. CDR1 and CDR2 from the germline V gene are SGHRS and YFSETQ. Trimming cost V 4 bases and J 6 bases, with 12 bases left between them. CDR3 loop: CASSGRRLDTQYF. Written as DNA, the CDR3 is TGCGCCAGCAGCGGTCGGAGGCTGGATACGCAGTATTTT.

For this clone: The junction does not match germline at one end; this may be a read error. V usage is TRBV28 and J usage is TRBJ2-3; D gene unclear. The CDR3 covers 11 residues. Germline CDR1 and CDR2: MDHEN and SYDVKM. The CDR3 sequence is CASSLGGILGF. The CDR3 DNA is TGTGCCAGCAGTTTAGGTGGAATTCTGGGCTTT.